This TCR beta chain derives from a study of T cell changes during pregnancy in multiple sclerosis. This CDR3 has 13 amino acids. V dropped 0 bases and J dropped 3 bases, with 6 bases sitting between them. Germline values: CDR1 GTSNPN, CDR2 SVGIG (reference sequence). Assay used: immunoSEQ multiplex PCR; TCRdb lists only in-frame clones, some missing. The table records 15,000 to 20,000 clones, about 87% of them present only once. Sequencing used CD8+ T cells from peripheral blood mononuclear cells, obtained after pregnancy. This sequence was found in a female donor in good health, enrolled as a control in a pregnancy study. V usage is TRBV30 and J usage is TRBJ1-3; D gene uncertain. The CDR3 sequence is CAWSVIRGNTIYF. CDR3 bases: TGTGCCTGGAGTGTAATCCGTGGAAACACCATATATTTT. The full variable domain, in which reference TRBV30 and TRBJ1-3 provide the parts outside the CDR3, is SQTIHQWPATLVQPVGSPLSLECTVEGTSNPNLYWYRQAAGRGLQLLFYSVGIGQISSEVPQNLSASRPQDRQFILSSKKLLLSDSGFYLCAWSVIRGNTIYFGEGSWLTVV.